These 4 T cell receptor beta chains were sequenced from one sample in a study of T cells in Graves' hyperthyroidism and ophthalmopathy. RNA transcripts gave rise to amplified TCR beta CDR3 regions. HTBI primers were the set used in a first-round RT-PCR of the TCR CDR3. TCRdb fed the multiplex PCR reads into MiXCR, producing one record per CDR3 protein. Seen here are approximately 480,000 distinct CDR3 sequences, around 20% observed once, and the top ten hold 26%. Sequenced material: blood. The receptors derive from a young man with Graves' hyperthyroidism.

The sample holds many counts of this clonotype. The chain recombines TRBV12-3 or TRBV12-4 with TRBJ1-2; weak D call: TRBD1 (6 bases). V shed 5 bases and J shed 8 bases, with 15 bases lying between them. This CDR3 comprises 13 residues. The CDR3 DNA sequence: TGTGCCAGCAGTCCCCGGGGGGCGCTGGGCTACACCTTC. Its protein is CASSPRGALGYTF.

In its sample, this clonotype was seen many times. The genes are TRBV20-1 and TRBJ2-7; maybe TRBD2 (5 bases). Germline CDR1 reads DFQATT; CDR2 reads SNEGSKA (reference sequence). Trimming stripped 0 bases from V and 4 bases from J, with 10 bases between. The CDR3 spans 13 residues. The CDR3 here is CSAREGAEYEQYF. The CDR3 region has the DNA TGCAGTGCTAGAGAAGGAGCGGAATACGAGCAGTACTTC.

This clonotype was counted at least ten times. This chain connects TRBV6-1 to TRBJ2-4; D gene uncertain. The CDR3 extends over 17 amino acids. Germline CDR1 is MNHNS and CDR2 is SASEGT. The V and J ends lost 1 base and 0 bases respectively, with 13 bases between them. This CDR3 reads CASSEDWQLVAKNIQYF. The CDR3 DNA is TGTGCCAGCAGTGAAGATTGGCAGCTAGTAGCCAAAAACATTCAGTACTTC.

Only a few counts were recorded for this clonotype. The chain couples TRBV12-3 or TRBV12-4 to TRBJ1-2; D perhaps matches TRBD1 (6 bases). V gave up 3 bases and J gave up 8 bases, with 16 bases separating them. The CDR3 sequence is 14 residues long. The CDR3 spells CASSFVMGGEGYTF. In nucleotides, the CDR3 is TGTGCCAGCAGTTTCGTGATGGGGGGCGAAGGCTACACCTTC.